This T cell receptor (beta chain) was observed in a study of blood T cells in healthy people across ages. Trimming took off 8 bases at V and 0 bases at J, with 7 bases between the two ends. Germline-derived CDR1 and CDR2 are MNHEY and SVGEGT. CDR3 length equals 13 residues. The authors extracted at least 6 micrograms of total RNA per sample. Using a J-beta primer mix together with a sample-barcoded 5' primer, a second PCR was run for roughly 6 to 12 cycles. A single record per CDR3 protein comes from TCRdb applying MiXCR to the 5' RACE reads. The table has 870,000 or so distinct CDR3 sequences, less than 35% seen once. This clonotype was detected ten times or more.

This clonotype originated in a woman of 80 years or more in good health. The chain uses TRBV6-2 or TRBV6-3 and TRBJ2-2, with D uncertain. Material: blood. The CDR3 loop is CASGVANTGELFF. The CDR3 DNA follows: TGTGCCAGCGGGGTTGCGAACACCGGGGAGCTGTTTTTT.